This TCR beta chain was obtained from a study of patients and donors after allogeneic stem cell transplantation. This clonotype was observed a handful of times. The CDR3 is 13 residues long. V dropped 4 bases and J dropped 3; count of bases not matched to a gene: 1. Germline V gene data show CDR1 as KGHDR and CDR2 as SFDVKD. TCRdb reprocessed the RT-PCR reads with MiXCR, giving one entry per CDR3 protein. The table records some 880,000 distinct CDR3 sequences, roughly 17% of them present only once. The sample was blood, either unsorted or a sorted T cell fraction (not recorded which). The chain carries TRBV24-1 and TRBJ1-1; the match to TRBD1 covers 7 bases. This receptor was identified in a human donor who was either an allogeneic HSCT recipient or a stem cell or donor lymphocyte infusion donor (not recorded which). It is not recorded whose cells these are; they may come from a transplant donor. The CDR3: CATSEQGHTEAFF. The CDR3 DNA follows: TGTGCCACCAGTGAACAGGGGCACACTGAAGCTTTCTTT.